Reported below is one T cell receptor beta chain. The entry originates in a study of blood T cell repertoires in COVID-19. About the study: Italy, Spain and the United States were the sources of the convalescent and acute COVID-19 samples. Nucleic acid was either cDNA or gDNA, and it came from T cells, B-cell-depleted T cells, or PBMCs.

Per the authors' pipeline: Counts of nucleated cells, estimated from reference gene primer amplification, were obtained. The assay was immunoSEQ multiplex PCR, and TCRdb's table has in-frame clones only and misses some. V and J calls plus clone size are reproduced from that table; the DNA served to infer D and trimming. Of 85,000 to 100,000 clones in the sample, 60% to 85% were seen once. The CDR3 has 17 amino acids. In germline, CDR1 is MGHRA, CDR2 YSYEKL. The trim removed 0 bases at V and 5 bases at J, leaving 12 bases unmatched. V usage is TRBV4-1 and J usage is TRBJ2-7; the match to TRBD1 covers 8 bases. The source is a man aged 45-65 years who had recovered from COVID-19. The sequencing input was peripheral blood. The CDR3 loop reads CASSQEVTRTGRNEQYF. Here the CDR3 DNA reads TGCGCCAGCAGCCAAGAAGTAACCCGGACAGGGAGAAACGAGCAGTACTTC.